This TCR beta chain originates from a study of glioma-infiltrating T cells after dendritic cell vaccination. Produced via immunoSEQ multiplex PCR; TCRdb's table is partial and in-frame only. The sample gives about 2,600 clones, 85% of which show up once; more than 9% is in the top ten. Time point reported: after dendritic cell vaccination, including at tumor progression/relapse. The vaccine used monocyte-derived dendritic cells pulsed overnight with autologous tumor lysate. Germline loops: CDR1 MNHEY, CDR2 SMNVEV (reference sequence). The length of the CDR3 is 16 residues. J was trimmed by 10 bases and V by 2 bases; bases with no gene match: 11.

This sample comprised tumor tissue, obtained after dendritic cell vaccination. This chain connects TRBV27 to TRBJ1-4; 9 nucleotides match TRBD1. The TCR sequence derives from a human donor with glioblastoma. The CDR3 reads CASSLQVGQGPGKLFF. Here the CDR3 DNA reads TGTGCCAGCAGTTTACAGGTTGGACAGGGGCCAGGAAAACTGTTTTTT.